These 3 T cell receptor beta chains were all obtained from the same sample, sequenced in a study of PD-1 blockade in classical Hodgkin lymphoma. Here immunoSEQ multiplex PCR was the method, and the copy in TCRdb shows in-frame clones only, minus some. The sample consists of about 25,000 clones, under 90% of them appearing once. Each of the patients experienced relapse following autologous stem cell transplantation, and their brentuximab vedotin exposure differed. Here the sequenced sample was peripheral blood mononuclear cells (PBMCs), taken before the second cycle of nivolumab. Every receptor here comes from a human donor with classical Hodgkin lymphoma.

The CDR3 reads CSVGGTSGNTGELFF. In DNA, the CDR3 is TGCAGCGTTGGAGGGACTAGCGGAAACACCGGGGAGCTGTTTTTT. The V and J genes are TRBV29-1 and TRBJ2-2, with 11 nucleotides matching TRBD2. The length of the CDR3 is 15 residues. J gave up 2 bases and V 4 bases, and 3 bases lay outside the gene matches. From germline, CDR1 is SQVTM and CDR2 ANQGSEA.

V is TRBV5-4 and J is TRBJ2-1; D is possibly TRBD2 (5 bases). The V and J ends lost 4 bases and 7 bases respectively, with 24 bases between them. The V gene's germline CDR1 is SGHNT and CDR2 YYREEE (reference sequence). The CDR3 is 17 residues long. The CDR3 loop reads CASSPSEVSAGHNEQFF. Written as DNA, the CDR3 is TGTGCCAGCAGCCCATCCGAGGTGTCGGCGGGCCATAATGAGCAGTTCTTC.

The chain has TRBV21-1 and TRBJ2-3; the listed D gene, TRBD2, was not tested against the DNA. TRBV21-1 is a listed pseudogene. The CDR3 is 15 residues long. The CDR3 nucleotides read TGTGCCAGCAGCCGCGGTGACTACTGCACAGATACGCAGTATTTT. Its translation is CASSRGDYCTDTQYF.